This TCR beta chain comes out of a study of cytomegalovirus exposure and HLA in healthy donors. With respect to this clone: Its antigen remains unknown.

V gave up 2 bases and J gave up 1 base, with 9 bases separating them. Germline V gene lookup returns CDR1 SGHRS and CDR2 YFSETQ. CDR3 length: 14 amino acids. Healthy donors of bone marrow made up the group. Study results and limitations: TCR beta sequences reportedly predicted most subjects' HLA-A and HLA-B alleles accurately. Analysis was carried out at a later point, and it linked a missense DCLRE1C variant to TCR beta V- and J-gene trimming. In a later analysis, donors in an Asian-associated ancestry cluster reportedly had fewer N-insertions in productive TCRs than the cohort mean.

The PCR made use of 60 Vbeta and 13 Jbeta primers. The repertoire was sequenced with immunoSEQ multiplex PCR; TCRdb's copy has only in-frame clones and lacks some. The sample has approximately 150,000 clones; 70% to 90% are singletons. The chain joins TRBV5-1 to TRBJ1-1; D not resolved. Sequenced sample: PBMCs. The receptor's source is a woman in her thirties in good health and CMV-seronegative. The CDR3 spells CASSLRFANTEAFF. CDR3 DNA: TGCGCCAGCAGCTTACGGTTCGCGAACACTGAAGCTTTCTTT.